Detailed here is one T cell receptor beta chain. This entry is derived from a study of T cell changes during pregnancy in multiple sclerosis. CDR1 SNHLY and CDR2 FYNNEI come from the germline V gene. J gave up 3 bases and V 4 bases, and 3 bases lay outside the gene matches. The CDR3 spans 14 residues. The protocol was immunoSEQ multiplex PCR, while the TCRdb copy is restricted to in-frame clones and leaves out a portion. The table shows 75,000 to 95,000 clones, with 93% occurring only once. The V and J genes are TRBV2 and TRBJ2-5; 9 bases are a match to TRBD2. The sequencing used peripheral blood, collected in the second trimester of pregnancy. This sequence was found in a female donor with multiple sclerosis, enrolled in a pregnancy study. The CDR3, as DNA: TGTGCCAGCAGTGCCAGACTAGCGGAAGAGACCCAGTACTTC. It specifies CASSARLAEETQYF.